This TCR beta chain is from a study of beta chain features in type 1 diabetes. Findings of the study overall: In type 1 diabetes patients, VDJ junctions had fewer insertions; deletions at these junctions were more frequent.

cDNA synthesis used the whole RNA isolate, giving expressed TCRB sequences. TCRdb's table, derived via immunoSEQ multiplex PCR, lists solely in-frame clones and lacks some. The sample lists under 150,000 clones, about 44% occurring once. The CDR3 contains 14 residues. Germline CDR1 and CDR2: SQVTM and ANQGSEA. Trimming at V came to 7 bases and at J to 6 bases, leaving 13 bases not matched to a gene. Comments on this clone: The antigen remains undetermined.

Sequencing input: Tregs from blood. This chain uses TRBV29-1 with TRBJ1-1; 8 nucleotides match TRBD1. This TCR was recovered from a man aged 18 to 29 in good health. The CDR3 is CSGSRQGFIAEAFF. The CDR3 DNA reads TGCAGCGGTAGTCGACAGGGGTTTATCGCTGAAGCTTTCTTT. Complete variable domain (other parts from reference TRBV29-1 and TRBJ1-1): SAVISQKPSRDICQRGTSLTIQCQVDSQVTMMFWYRQQPGQSLTLIATANQGSEATYESGFVIDKFPISRPNLTFSTLTVSNMSPEDSSIYLCSGSRQGFIAEAFFGQGTRLTVV.